This T cell receptor beta chain comes out of a study of breast tumors, draining lymph nodes, adjacent tissues. Axillary draining lymph nodes of breast cancer patients supplied the node samples. The V and J ends lost 3 bases and 6 bases respectively, with 10 bases between them. CDR3 length: 13 residues. Germline CDR1 SEHNR, CDR2 FQNEAQ (reference sequence). TCRdb independently ran MiXCR on the multiplex PCR reads; one entry per CDR3 protein. The sample includes tens of thousands of distinct CDR3 sequences, around 29% of them seen just once. This clonotype was seen at least ten times. This chain connects TRBV7-9 to TRBJ2-3, with a tentative D call TRBD1 (5 bases). The clonotype comes from a female donor with breast cancer. Some clones in this sample may be carry-over from other donors' samples. The sample was axillary lymph node tissue. In DNA, the CDR3 is TGTGCCAGCAGCTTTCTGGGGCGGGATACGCAGTATTTT. This encodes CASSFLGRDTQYF.